Sequencing of this T cell receptor (beta chain) was carried out in a study of cytomegalovirus exposure and HLA in healthy donors. Background on the study: Early on, a data release was issued that held approximately 78 million unique TCRs from HLA-typed donors. Researchers found that about 82% of about 400 genotyped donors fell within the Caucasian-associated ancestry cluster. General study results and limits: It was reported that the classifier diagnosed cytomegalovirus status with high specificity and sensitivity in both the original and validation cohorts. An assumption of roughly uniform sequencing depth across donors underlay the presence/absence analyses.

PCR amplification relied on 60 Vbeta primers (plus 13 Jbeta primers). Using immunoSEQ multiplex PCR, the repertoire was profiled, and TCRdb retains in-frame clones only, with some absent. The data show roughly 160,000 clones, with approximately 81% seen just once and approximately 2.5% held by the top ten. Regarding this clone: Antigen specificity is unknown.

The sequence came from a young man in good health and CMV-seropositive. Sequencing was carried out using PBMCs.

The CDR3 DNA reads as TGTGCCAGCCCTCCCGACAGGGTACCGACCGGGGAGCTGTTTTTT. Translation gives CASPPDRVPTGELFF. The chain is built from TRBV11-2 and TRBJ2-2; TRBD1 matches at 7 bases. The CDR3 contains 15 residues. The trim removed 8 bases at V and 5 bases at J, leaving 11 bases unmatched. The germline CDR1 and CDR2 sequences are SGHAT and FQNNGV.